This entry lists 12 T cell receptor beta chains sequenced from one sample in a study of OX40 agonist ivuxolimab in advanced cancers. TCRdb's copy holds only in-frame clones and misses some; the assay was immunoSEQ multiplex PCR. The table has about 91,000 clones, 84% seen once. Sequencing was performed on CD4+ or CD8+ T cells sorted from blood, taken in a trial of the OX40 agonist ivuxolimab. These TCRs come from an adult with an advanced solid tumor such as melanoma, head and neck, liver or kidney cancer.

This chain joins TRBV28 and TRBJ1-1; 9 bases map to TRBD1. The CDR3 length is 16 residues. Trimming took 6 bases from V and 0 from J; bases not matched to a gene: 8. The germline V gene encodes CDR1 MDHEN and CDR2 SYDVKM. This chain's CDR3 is CASRQDRGPLNTEAFF. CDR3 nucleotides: TGTGCCAGCAGACAGGACAGGGGTCCCCTGAACACTGAAGCTTTCTTT.

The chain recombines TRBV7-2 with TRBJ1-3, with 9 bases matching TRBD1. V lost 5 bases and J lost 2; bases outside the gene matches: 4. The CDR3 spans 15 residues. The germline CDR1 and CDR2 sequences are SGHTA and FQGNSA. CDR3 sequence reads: CASSPDRGTGNTIYF. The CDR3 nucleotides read TGTGCCAGCAGCCCGGACAGGGGAACTGGAAACACCATATATTTT.

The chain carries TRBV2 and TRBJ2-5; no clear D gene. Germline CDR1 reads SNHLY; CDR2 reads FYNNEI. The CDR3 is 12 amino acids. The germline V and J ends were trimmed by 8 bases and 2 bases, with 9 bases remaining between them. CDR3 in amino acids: CASGKYQETQYF. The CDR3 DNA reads TGTGCCAGCGGTAAATATCAAGAGACCCAGTACTTC.

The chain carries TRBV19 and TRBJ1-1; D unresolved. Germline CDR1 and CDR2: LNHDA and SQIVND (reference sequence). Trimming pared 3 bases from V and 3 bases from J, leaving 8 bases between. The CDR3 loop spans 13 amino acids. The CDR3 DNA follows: TGTGCCAGTAGTATGACACAATACACTGAAGCTTTCTTT. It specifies CASSMTQYTEAFF.

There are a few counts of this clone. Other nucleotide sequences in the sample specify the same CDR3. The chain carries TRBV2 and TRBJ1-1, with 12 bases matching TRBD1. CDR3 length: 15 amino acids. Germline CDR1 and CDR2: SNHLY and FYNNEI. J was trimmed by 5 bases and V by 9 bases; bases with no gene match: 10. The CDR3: CASLRDRGRGTEAFF. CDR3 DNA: TGTGCCAGTCTCCGGGACAGGGGGCGGGGAACTGAAGCTTTCTTT.

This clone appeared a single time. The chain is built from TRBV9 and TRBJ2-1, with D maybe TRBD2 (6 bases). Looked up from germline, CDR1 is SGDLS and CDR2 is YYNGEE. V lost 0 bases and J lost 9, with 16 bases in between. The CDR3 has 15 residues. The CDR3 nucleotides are TGTGCCAGCAGCGTAGCGGGGGAGCTTGCGGGTGAGCAGTTCTTC. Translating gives CASSVAGELAGEQFF.

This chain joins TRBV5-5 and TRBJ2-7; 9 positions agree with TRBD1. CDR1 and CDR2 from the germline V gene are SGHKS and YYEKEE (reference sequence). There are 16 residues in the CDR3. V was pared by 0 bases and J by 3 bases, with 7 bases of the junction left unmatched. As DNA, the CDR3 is TGTGCCAGCAGCTTGGCTCCGACAGGGGGAAACTACGAGCAGTACTTC. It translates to CASSLAPTGGNYEQYF.

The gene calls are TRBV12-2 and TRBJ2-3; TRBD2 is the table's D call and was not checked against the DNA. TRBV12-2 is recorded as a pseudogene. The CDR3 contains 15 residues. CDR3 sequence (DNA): TGTGCAAGTCGCTTCCGGCGGGGGGGTACAGATACGCAGTATTTT. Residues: CASRFRRGGTDTQYF.

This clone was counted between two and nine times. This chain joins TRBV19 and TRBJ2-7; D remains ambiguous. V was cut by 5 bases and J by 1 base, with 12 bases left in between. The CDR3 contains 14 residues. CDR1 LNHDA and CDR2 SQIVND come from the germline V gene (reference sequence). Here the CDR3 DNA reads TGTGCCAGTAGTCCCGGTGGGTTTTCCTACGAGCAGTACGTC. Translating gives CASSPGGFSYEQYV.

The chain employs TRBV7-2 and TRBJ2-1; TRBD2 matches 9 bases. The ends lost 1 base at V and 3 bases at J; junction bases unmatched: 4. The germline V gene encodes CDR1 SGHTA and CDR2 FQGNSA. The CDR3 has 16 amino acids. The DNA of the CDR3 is TGTGCCAGCAGCTTAGGTCTAGCGGGGTACTACAATGAGCAGTTCTTC. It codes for CASSLGLAGYYNEQFF.

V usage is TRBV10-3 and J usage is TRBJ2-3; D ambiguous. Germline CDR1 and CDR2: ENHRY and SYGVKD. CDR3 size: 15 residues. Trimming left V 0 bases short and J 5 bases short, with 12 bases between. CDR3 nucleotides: TGTGCCATCAGTGAGTCGCTGGATATCAGAGATACGCAGTATTTT. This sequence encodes CAISESLDIRDTQYF.

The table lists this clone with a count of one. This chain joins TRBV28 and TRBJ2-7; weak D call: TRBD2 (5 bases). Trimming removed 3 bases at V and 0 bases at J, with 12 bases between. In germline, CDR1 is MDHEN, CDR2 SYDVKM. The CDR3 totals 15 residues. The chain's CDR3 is CASSFNGLSSYEQYF. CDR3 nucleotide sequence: TGTGCCAGCAGTTTCAACGGACTTAGCTCCTACGAGCAGTACTTC.